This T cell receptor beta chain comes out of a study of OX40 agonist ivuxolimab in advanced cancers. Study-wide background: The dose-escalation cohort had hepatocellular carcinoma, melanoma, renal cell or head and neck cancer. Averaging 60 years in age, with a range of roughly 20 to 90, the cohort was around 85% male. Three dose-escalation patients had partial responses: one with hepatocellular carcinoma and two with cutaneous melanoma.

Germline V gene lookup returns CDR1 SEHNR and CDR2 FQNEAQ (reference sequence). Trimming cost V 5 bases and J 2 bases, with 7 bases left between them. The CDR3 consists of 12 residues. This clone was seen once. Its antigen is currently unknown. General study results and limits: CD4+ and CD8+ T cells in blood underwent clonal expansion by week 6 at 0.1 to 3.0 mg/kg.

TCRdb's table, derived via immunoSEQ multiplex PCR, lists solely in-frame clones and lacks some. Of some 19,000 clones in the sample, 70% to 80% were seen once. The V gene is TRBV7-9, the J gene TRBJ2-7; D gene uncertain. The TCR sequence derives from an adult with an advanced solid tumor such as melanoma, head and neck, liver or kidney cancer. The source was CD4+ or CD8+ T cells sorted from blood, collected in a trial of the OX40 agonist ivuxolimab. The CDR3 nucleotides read TGTGCCAGCAGCCCCCTCCCCTACGAGCAGTACTTC. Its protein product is CASSPLPYEQYF.